Below are 23 T cell receptor beta chains sequenced from a single sample in a study of blood T cell repertoires in COVID-19. Data came from immunoSEQ multiplex PCR; TCRdb stores just in-frame clones and leaves some out. The sample has under 200,000 clones; around 82% are singletons. The sequencing sample was made of peripheral blood. The source of these receptors is a man aged 55-75 years who had recovered from COVID-19.

The rearrangement joins TRBV5-6 to TRBJ2-7, with D unclear. The germline V gene has CDR1 SGHDT and CDR2 YYEEEE. The V gene lost 0 bases and the J gene lost 2 bases, with 12 bases spanning the gap. The CDR3 consists of 15 residues. The CDR3 here is CASSLAFFSPYEQYF. The CDR3, as DNA: TGTGCCAGCAGCTTGGCCTTTTTTAGCCCCTACGAGCAGTACTTC.

The rearrangement links TRBV15 to TRBJ2-7; D may be TRBD1 (6 bases). Trimming left V 4 bases short and J 5 bases short, with 15 bases between. The CDR3 is 14 residues long. Germline V CDR1 and CDR2: LNHNV, YYDKDF (reference sequence). CDR3 in DNA: TGTGCCACCAGCACAGGGGTGACCCCCAACGAGCAGTACTTC. Protein sequence: CATSTGVTPNEQYF.

The chain is built from TRBV4-3 and TRBJ2-2; a possible D gene is TRBD1 (5 bases). The CDR3 runs 17 residues. Trimming shortened V by 0 bases and J by 5 bases, and 16 bases separated the two germline ends. Germline V CDR1 and CDR2: LGHNA, YSLEER. CDR3 amino acids: CASSQEVLQGRTGELFF. The DNA for the CDR3 is TGCGCCAGCAGCCAAGAAGTCCTCCAGGGAAGGACCGGGGAGCTGTTTTTT.

The chain joins TRBV9 to TRBJ2-7; maybe TRBD2 (5 bases). The V and J ends lost 0 bases and 3 bases respectively, with 10 bases between them. The length of the CDR3 is 14 residues. The germline V gene encodes CDR1 SGDLS and CDR2 YYNGEE. The CDR3 region has the DNA TGTGCCAGCAGCGTAGCGGGAATGGGCTACGAGCAGTACTTC. Translation: CASSVAGMGYEQYF.

The chain recombines TRBV14 with TRBJ2-2; D not certain. Deletions cut 4 bases from V and 4 bases from J, with 13 bases between. Germline-derived CDR1 and CDR2 are SGHDN and FVKESK. CDR3 size: 15 residues. The CDR3 sequence is CASSPRSVSTGELFF. CDR3 nucleotides: TGTGCCAGCAGCCCTCGGTCGGTTAGCACCGGGGAGCTGTTTTTT.

The chain couples TRBV4-2 to TRBJ1-6; TRBD1 matches 10 bases. V trimming: 0 bases; J trimming: 10 bases; junction bases outside the gene matches: 6. The germline CDR1 and CDR2 sequences are LGHNA and YNFKEQ. The CDR3 spans 16 residues. Here the CDR3 reads CASSQDLDRGRSPLHF. The CDR3 DNA is TGTGCCAGCAGCCAAGATCTTGACAGGGGGCGATCACCCCTCCACTTT.

This sequence joins TRBV4-2 and TRBJ1-2; weak D call: TRBD1 (6 bases). V gave up 3 bases and J gave up 1 base, with 12 bases separating them. Germline V gives CDR1 LGHNA, CDR2 YNFKEQ. This CDR3 contains 15 residues. CDR3 residues: CASSQDRPFNYGYTF. In DNA form, the CDR3 reads TGTGCCAGCAGCCAGGACAGACCCTTTAACTATGGCTACACCTTC.

The chain couples TRBV4-2 to TRBJ2-7, with D unresolved. Germline lookup yields CDR1 LGHNA and CDR2 YNFKEQ. Trimming stripped 0 bases from V and 1 base from J, with 13 bases between. This CDR3 has 16 residues. In DNA, the CDR3 is TGTGCCAGCAGCCAAGATTGGCCAGGTACTTCCTACGAGCAGTACTTC. Protein: CASSQDWPGTSYEQYF.

The genes are TRBV11-2 and TRBJ2-5; the D gene is possibly TRBD1 (5 bases). Trimming stripped 5 bases from V and 0 bases from J, with 10 bases between. CDR3 length: 14 residues. Germline assignment: CDR1 SGHAT and CDR2 FQNNGV. CDR3 nucleotides: TGTGCCAGCAGCCAGGGTCAGTACCAAGAGACCCAGTACTTC. Protein product: CASSQGQYQETQYF.

V and J are TRBV7-2 and TRBJ1-2; D perhaps matches TRBD1 (5 bases). CDR3 size: 15 residues. V was clipped by 1 base and J by 4 bases, with 13 bases between them. The germline V gene encodes CDR1 SGHTA and CDR2 FQGNSA. The CDR3 sequence: CASSLDLGAVYGYTF. The CDR3 nucleotides are TGTGCCAGCAGCTTAGATTTAGGGGCAGTCTATGGCTACACCTTC.

The chain employs TRBV9 and TRBJ2-5; 9 bases map to TRBD2. V lost 3 bases to trimming and J lost 2 bases; unmatched junction nucleotides: 14. This CDR3 region has 18 residues. Germline CDR1 is SGDLS and CDR2 is YYNGEE. Here the CDR3 reads CASSASSAGGPGQETQYF. The DNA for the CDR3 is TGTGCCAGCAGCGCCTCATCGGCGGGGGGGCCGGGGCAAGAGACCCAGTACTTC.

This chain connects TRBV28 to TRBJ1-2, with 7 bases that match TRBD1. The CDR3 has 15 amino acids. V was pared by 4 bases and J by 5 bases, with 10 bases of the junction left unmatched. Germline loops: CDR1 MDHEN, CDR2 SYDVKM. The CDR3 loop reads CASSSGGRDLYGYTF. The CDR3 DNA reads TGTGCCAGCAGTTCAGGGGGTAGGGACCTATATGGCTACACCTTC.

The rearrangement links TRBV24-1 to TRBJ2-3, with TRBD2 identical over 8 bases. Germline V gene data show CDR1 as KGHDR and CDR2 as SFDVKD. The length of the CDR3 is 16 residues. Unmatched junction bases numbered 6, after V lost 3 bases and J lost 2 bases. The CDR3: CATSDPGLEVTDTQYF. Here the CDR3 DNA reads TGTGCCACCAGTGATCCGGGACTAGAAGTCACAGATACGCAGTATTTT.

V is TRBV6-2 or TRBV6-3 and J is TRBJ1-1, with TRBD1 as a possible D gene (6 bases). Trimming removed 1 base from V and 1 base from J, with 16 bases in between. CDR1 MNHEY and CDR2 SVGEGT come from the germline V gene. The CDR3 covers 17 residues. CDR3 sequence reads: CASSYLAGAGKNTEAFF. In nucleotides, the CDR3 is TGTGCCAGCAGTTACTTAGCAGGGGCCGGGAAGAACACTGAAGCTTTCTTT.

The rearrangement joins TRBV27 to TRBJ2-2; D is possibly TRBD2 (7 bases). V lost 6 bases and J 6 bases, leaving 17 bases between the germline ends. Germline-derived CDR1 and CDR2 are MNHEY and SMNVEV (reference sequence). The CDR3 consists of 15 residues. The CDR3 loop reads CASSASFGGPGELFF. The CDR3, as DNA: TGTGCCAGCAGCGCCTCCTTCGGGGGGCCCGGGGAGCTGTTTTTT.

The V call is TRBV4-1, the J call TRBJ1-5, with D unresolved. V gave up 4 bases and J gave up 7 bases, with 17 bases separating them. This CDR3 region has 15 residues. The germline gives CDR1 MGHRA, CDR2 YSYEKL. CDR3 sequence (DNA): TGCGCCAGCAGCCCCTTTTGGTCGGTTCTGCAGCCCCAGCATTTT. Its translation is CASSPFWSVLQPQHF.

This clone turned up a few times. The CDR3 nucleotides are TGCGCCAGCAGCCAAACAGTTCCCACCTACGAGCAGTACTTC. This codes for CASSQTVPTYEQYF. V gene TRBV4-1 combines with J gene TRBJ2-7; no firm D call. Germline V gene sequence: CDR1 MGHRA, CDR2 YSYEKL. The V gene lost 2 bases and the J gene lost 2 bases, with 10 bases spanning the gap. The CDR3 loop spans 14 amino acids.

The rearrangement joins TRBV5-1 to TRBJ1-1, with TRBD1 as a possible D gene (6 bases). Germline assignment: CDR1 SGHRS and CDR2 YFSETQ. The CDR3 is made up of 14 amino acids. Trimming removed 4 bases at V and 4 bases at J, with 14 bases between. CDR3 protein: CASSPTGQTTEAFF. CDR3 DNA sequence: TGCGCCAGCAGCCCAACTGGACAGACCACTGAAGCTTTCTTT.

V usage is TRBV24-1 and J usage is TRBJ2-1; TRBD1 aligns across 7 bases. The V gene's germline CDR1 is KGHDR and CDR2 SFDVKD. Losses at the gene ends were 4 bases for V and 5 bases for J; bases not matched to a gene: 7. The CDR3 loop spans 15 amino acids. CDR3 sequence: CATSDKGATNNEQFF. The CDR3 nucleotides read TGTGCCACCAGTGACAAGGGGGCTACTAACAATGAGCAGTTCTTC.

This chain connects TRBV5-1 to TRBJ2-7; TRBD1 agrees at 10 bases. Germline V gene data show CDR1 as SGHRS and CDR2 as YFSETQ. V was pared by 6 bases and J by 3 bases, with 6 bases of the junction left unmatched. The CDR3 length is 14 residues. CDR3 in amino acids: CASKVGQGIYEQYF. In DNA, the CDR3 is TGCGCCAGCAAGGTGGGACAGGGGATCTACGAGCAGTACTTC.

This clone was observed a handful of times. The rearrangement joins TRBV28 to TRBJ1-2, with unresolved D. The length of the CDR3 is 13 residues. From germline, CDR1 is MDHEN and CDR2 SYDVKM. V was shortened by 2 bases and J by 7 bases, with 11 bases between the two germline ends. CDR3 nucleotides: TGTGCCAGCAGTTTACGGCGGGATATTGGCTACACCTTC. It encodes CASSLRRDIGYTF.

The chain couples TRBV6-2 or TRBV6-3 to TRBJ1-5; D gene uncertain. V lost 0 bases and J 0 bases, leaving 9 bases between the germline ends. Germline V gene sequence: CDR1 MNHEY, CDR2 SVGEGT. There are 16 residues in the CDR3. This chain's CDR3 is CASSYSSATSNQPQHF. CDR3 bases: TGTGCCAGCAGTTACTCCTCAGCGACTAGCAATCAGCCCCAGCATTTT.

The chain joins TRBV3-1 (or the pseudogene TRBV3-2) to TRBJ2-3; TRBD1 aligns across 7 bases. Germline V gene data show CDR1 as LGHDT and CDR2 as YNNKEL (reference sequence). Germline trimming cut 7 bases from V and 2 bases from J; bases unmatched to any gene: 6. The CDR3 extends over 14 amino acids. The CDR3 coding sequence is TGTGCCAGCACCTCAACAGGGGCCACAGATACGCAGTATTTT. It specifies CASTSTGATDTQYF.